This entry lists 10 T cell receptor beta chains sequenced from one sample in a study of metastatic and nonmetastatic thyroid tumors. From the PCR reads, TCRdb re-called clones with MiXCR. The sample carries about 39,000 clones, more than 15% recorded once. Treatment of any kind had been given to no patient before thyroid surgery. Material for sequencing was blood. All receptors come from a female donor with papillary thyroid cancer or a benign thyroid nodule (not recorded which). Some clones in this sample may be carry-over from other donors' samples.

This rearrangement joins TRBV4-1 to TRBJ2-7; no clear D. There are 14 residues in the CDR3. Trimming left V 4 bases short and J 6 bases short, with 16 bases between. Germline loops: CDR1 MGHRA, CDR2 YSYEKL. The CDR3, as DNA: TGCGCCAGCAGCCCCCGATTGGGGATCTTCGAGCAGTACTTC. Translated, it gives CASSPRLGIFEQYF.

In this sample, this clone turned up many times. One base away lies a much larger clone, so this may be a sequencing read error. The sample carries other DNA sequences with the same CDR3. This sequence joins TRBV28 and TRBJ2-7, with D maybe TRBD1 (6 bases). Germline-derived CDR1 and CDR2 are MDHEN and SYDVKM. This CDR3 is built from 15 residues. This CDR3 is CASSFYLTGNYEQYF. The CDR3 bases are TGTGCTAGCAGTTTTTACCTCACAGGGAATTACGAGCAGTACTTC.

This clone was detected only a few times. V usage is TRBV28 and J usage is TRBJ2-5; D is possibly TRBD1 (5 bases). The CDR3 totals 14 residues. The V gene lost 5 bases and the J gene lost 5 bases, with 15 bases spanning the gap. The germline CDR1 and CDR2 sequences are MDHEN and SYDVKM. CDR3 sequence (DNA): TGTGCCAGCAGTAACCAGGGCGAGAGCGAGACCCAGTACTTC. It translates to CASSNQGESETQYF.

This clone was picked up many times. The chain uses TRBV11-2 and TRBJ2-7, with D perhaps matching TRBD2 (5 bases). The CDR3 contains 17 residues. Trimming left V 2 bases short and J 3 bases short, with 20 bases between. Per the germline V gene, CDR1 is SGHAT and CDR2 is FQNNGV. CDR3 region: CASSLSAGSYEVYEQYF. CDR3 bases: TGTGCCAGCAGCTTAAGTGCGGGTAGCTATGAGGTCTACGAGCAGTACTTC.

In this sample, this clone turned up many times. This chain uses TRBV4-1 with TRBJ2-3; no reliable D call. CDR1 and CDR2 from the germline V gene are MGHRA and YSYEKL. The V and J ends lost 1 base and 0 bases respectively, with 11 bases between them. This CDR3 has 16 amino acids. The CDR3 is CASSQAPGSSTDTQYF. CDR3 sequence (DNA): TGCGCCAGCAGCCAAGCCCCAGGTTCTAGCACAGATACGCAGTATTTT.

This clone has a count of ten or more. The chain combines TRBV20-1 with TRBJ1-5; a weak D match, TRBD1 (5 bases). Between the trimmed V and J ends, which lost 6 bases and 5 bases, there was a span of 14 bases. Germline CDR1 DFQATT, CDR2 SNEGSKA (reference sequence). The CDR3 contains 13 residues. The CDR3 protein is CSARSQGDQPQHF. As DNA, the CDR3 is TGCAGTGCCAGATCCCAGGGTGATCAGCCCCAGCATTTT.

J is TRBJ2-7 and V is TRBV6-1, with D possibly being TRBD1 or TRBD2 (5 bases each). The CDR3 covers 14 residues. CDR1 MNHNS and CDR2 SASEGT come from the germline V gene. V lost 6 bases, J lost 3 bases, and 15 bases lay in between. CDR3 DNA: TGTGCCAGCAGCTCCGGGACGGTCTTCTACGAGCAGTACTTC. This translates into CASSSGTVFYEQYF.

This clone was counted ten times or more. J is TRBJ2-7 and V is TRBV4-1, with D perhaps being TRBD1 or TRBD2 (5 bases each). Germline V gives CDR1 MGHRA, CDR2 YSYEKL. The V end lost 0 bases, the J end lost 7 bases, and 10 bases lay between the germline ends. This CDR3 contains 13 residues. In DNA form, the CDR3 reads TGCGCCAGCAGCCAAGACCCGGGGCGGGAGCAGTACTTC. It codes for CASSQDPGREQYF.

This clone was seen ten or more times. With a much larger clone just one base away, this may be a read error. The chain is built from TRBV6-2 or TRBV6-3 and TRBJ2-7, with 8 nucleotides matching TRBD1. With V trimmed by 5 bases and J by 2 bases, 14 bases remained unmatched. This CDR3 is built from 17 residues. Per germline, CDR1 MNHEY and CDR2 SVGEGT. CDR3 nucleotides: TGTGCCAGCAGTGAAGGGCCGACAGGGGAGCCGCCCTACGAGCAGTACTTC. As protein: CASSEGPTGEPPYEQYF.

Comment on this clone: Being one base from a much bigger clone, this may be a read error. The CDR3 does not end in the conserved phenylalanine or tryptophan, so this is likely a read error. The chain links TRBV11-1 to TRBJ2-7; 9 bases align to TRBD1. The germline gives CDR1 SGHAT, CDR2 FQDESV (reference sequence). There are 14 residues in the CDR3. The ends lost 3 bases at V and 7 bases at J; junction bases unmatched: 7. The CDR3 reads CASSFGTGLQEQYY. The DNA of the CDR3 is TGTGCCAGCAGCTTCGGGACAGGGTTACAAGAGCAGTACTAC.